This T cell receptor (beta chain) is from a study of blood T cell repertoires in COVID-19. Looking at the study overall: PBMCs, B-cell-depleted T cells, or T cells provided the cDNA or gDNA that made up the material.

Sequencing used immunoSEQ multiplex PCR; TCRdb keeps in-frame clones, though not all of them. The repertoire includes tens of thousands of clones, 65% to 90% of them detected once, and approximately 7% sits in the top ten. Trimming shortened V by 3 bases and J by 4 bases, and 9 bases separated the two germline ends. CDR3 length: 14 amino acids. Germline CDR1 is LGHDT and CDR2 is YNNKEL (reference sequence). This receptor was identified in a man aged 25 to 40 with COVID-19, enrolled during active disease. Sample: peripheral blood. The rearrangement links TRBV3-1 (or the pseudogene TRBV3-2) to TRBJ1-4; no clear D gene. CDR3 residues: CASSQKSGNEKLFF. In nucleotides, the CDR3 is TGTGCCAGCAGCCAGAAGAGCGGTAATGAAAAACTGTTTTTT.